These 9 T cell receptor beta chains originate from one sample sequenced in a study of beta chain features in type 1 diabetes. Antigens for these TCRs are unknown. Every bit of the isolated RNA underwent reverse transcription, so sequencing read expressed TCRB transcripts. Profiling relied on immunoSEQ multiplex PCR, and the TCRdb table lists in-frame clones only, not all of them. The sample contains 250,000 to 300,000 clones, 14% of which appear only once. Study-wide points: For Type 1 diabetes patients, all four CD4+ subsets carried TCRB CDR3s that were moderately but significantly shorter.

Material for sequencing was naive CD4+ T cells from blood. These receptors were collected from a man aged 25-45 years with type 1 diabetes.

This clone occurred a few times. The V and J genes are TRBV5-1 and TRBJ2-1; D might be TRBD1 (5 bases). The CDR3 contains 13 residues. V was cut by 4 bases and J by 6 bases, with 11 bases left in between. CDR1 is SGHRS, CDR2 YFSETQ, per germline. The CDR3 protein is CASSPAGRNEQFF. The CDR3 DNA reads as TGCGCCAGCAGCCCGGCAGGGCGCAATGAGCAGTTCTTC.

This clone was seen more than once but under ten times. This chain uses TRBV18 with TRBJ1-1; 8 nucleotides match TRBD1. Trimming at V came to 2 bases and at J to 4 bases, leaving 6 bases not matched to a gene. Germline CDR1 KGHSH, CDR2 LQKENI. There are 15 residues in the CDR3. DNA of the CDR3: TGTGCCAGCTCACCAGCGGACAGGGTGAGCACTGAAGCTTTCTTT. Translation: CASSPADRVSTEAFF. Drawing the rest from reference TRBV18 and TRBJ1-1, the complete variable domain is NAGVMQNPRHLVRRRGQEARLRCSPMKGHSHVYWYRQLPEEGLKFMVYLQKENIIDESGMPKERFSAEFPKEGPSILRIQQVVRGDSAAYFCASSPADRVSTEAFFGQGTRLTVV.

For this clone: The same CDR3 is also encoded by other DNA sequences in this sample. The CDR3 DNA follows: TGTGCCAGCAGTTTACCAGGATACGAGCAGTACTTC. Translation gives CASSLPGYEQYF. This rearrangement joins TRBV28 to TRBJ2-7; D not resolved. V was clipped by 2 bases and J by 4 bases, with 6 bases between them. The CDR3 has 12 residues. Germline loops: CDR1 MDHEN, CDR2 SYDVKM.

J is TRBJ2-3 and V is TRBV29-1, with TRBD2 identical over 11 bases. V trimming: 5 bases; J trimming: 7 bases; junction bases outside the gene matches: 8. Germline lookup yields CDR1 SQVTM and CDR2 ANQGSEA. This CDR3 spans 14 amino acids. The CDR3 region is CSVRGLAGGYTQYF. CDR3 coding DNA: TGCAGCGTTAGAGGACTAGCGGGTGGATATACGCAGTATTTT.

This clone was observed a few times. The V call is TRBV4-3, the J call TRBJ2-1, with D possibly being TRBD2 (5 bases). This CDR3 region has 15 residues. The germline V and J ends were trimmed by 4 bases and 0 bases, with 10 bases remaining between them. Germline loops: CDR1 LGHNA, CDR2 YSLEER. The CDR3, as DNA: TGCGCCAGCAGCCGGACGGGAAGCTCCTACAATGAGCAGTTCTTC. It specifies CASSRTGSSYNEQFF.

V gene TRBV7-2 combines with J gene TRBJ2-2; 9 positions match TRBD1. With V trimmed by 5 bases and J by 4 bases, 5 bases remained unmatched. Germline V gene sequence: CDR1 SGHTA, CDR2 FQGNSA. This CDR3 contains 15 residues. CDR3 amino acids: CASSLGTGSTGELFF. The CDR3 DNA is TGTGCCAGCAGCCTCGGGACAGGGAGCACCGGGGAGCTGTTTTTT.

The genes are TRBV25-1 and TRBJ2-5, with D tentatively TRBD2 (6 bases). Trimming left V 3 bases short and J 5 bases short, with 16 bases between. Germline lookup yields CDR1 MGHDK and CDR2 SYGVNS. CDR3 size: 15 residues. DNA for the CDR3: TGTGCCAGCAGTGATGACAGTAGACGGGGGGAGACCCAGTACTTC. Translated: CASSDDSRRGETQYF.

This sequence joins TRBV7-9 and TRBJ2-1, with 7 nucleotides matching TRBD2. Germline V CDR1 and CDR2: SEHNR, FQNEAQ (reference sequence). Unmatched junction bases numbered 9, after V lost 1 base and J lost 0 bases. This CDR3 contains 18 residues. The CDR3 nucleotides are TGTGCCAGCAGCTTAGTTGGGGGTGGCGGGAGCTCCTACAATGAGCAGTTCTTC. Translated, it gives CASSLVGGGGSSYNEQFF.

CDR3 nucleotides: TGTGCCAGCAGTTTAGGACAGAACAATCAGCCCCAGCATTTT. Protein: CASSLGQNNQPQHF. The chain joins TRBV28 to TRBJ1-5; D might be TRBD1 (6 bases). V was trimmed by 2 bases and J by 3 bases, leaving 8 bases between them. The CDR3 is 14 amino acids. The germline CDR1 and CDR2 sequences are MDHEN and SYDVKM.